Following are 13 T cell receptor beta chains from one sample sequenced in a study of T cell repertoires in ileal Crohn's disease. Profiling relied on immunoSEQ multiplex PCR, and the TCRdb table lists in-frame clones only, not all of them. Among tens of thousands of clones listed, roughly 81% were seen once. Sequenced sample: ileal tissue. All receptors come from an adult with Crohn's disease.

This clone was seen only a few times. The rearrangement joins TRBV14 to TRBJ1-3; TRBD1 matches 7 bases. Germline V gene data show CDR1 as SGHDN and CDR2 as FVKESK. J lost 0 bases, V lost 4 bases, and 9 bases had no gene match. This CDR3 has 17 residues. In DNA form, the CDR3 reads TGTGCCAGCAGCCCAGTGACAGGGAACCCCTCTGGAAACACCATATATTTT. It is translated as CASSPVTGNPSGNTIYF.

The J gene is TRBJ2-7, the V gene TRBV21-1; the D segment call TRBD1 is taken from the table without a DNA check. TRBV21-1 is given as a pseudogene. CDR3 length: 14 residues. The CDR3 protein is CASSKVDRVLEQYF. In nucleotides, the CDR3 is TGTGCCAGCAGCAAAGTAGACAGGGTACTCGAGCAGTACTTC.

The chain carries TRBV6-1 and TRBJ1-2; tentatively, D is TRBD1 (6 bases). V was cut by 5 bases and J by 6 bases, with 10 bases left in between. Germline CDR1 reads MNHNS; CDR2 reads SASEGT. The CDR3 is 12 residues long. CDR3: CASSSGGDGYTF. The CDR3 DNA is TGTGCCAGCAGTTCGGGGGGCGATGGCTACACCTTC.

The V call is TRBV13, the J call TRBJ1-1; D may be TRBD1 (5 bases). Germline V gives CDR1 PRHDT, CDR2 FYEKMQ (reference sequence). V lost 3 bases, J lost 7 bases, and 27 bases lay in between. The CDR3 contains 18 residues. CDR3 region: CASSFLARAGQDGFEAFF. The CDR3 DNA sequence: TGTGCCAGCAGCTTCCTGGCCCGGGCAGGGCAGGATGGATTTGAAGCTTTCTTT.

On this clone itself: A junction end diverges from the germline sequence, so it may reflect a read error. The CDR3: CATSRDSLYGYTF. CDR3 in DNA: TGTGCCACCAGTCGGGACAGCCTTTATGGCTACACCTTC. J is TRBJ1-2 and V is TRBV10-3; 7 bases map to TRBD1. CDR1 and CDR2 (germline): ENHRY, SYGVKD. The CDR3 is 13 residues long.

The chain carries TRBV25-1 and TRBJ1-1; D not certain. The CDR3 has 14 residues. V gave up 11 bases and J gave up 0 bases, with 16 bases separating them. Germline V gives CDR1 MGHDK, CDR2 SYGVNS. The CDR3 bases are TGTGCCCCGCGCAGCGTATTTATGAACACTGAAGCTTTCTTT. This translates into CAPRSVFMNTEAFF.

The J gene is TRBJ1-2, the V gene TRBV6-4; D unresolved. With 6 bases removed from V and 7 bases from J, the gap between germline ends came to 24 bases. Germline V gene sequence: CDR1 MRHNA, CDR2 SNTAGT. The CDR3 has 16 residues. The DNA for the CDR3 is TGTGCCAGCAGGATCCCGGCACCTCCCCGAGGGTCTGGCTACACCTTC. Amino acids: CASRIPAPPRGSGYTF.

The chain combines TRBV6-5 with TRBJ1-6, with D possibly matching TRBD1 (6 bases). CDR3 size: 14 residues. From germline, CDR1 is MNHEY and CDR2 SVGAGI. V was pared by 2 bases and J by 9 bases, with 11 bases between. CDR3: CASSYKRGGSPLHF. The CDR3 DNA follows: TGTGCCAGCAGTTACAAGAGGGGGGGTTCACCCCTCCACTTT.

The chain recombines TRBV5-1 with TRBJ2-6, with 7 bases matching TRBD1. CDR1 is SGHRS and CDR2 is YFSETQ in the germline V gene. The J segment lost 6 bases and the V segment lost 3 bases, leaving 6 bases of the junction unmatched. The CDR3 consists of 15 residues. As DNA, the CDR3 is TGCGCCAGCAGCTCAACAGGGGCTTTGGCCAACGTCCTGACTTTC. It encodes CASSSTGALANVLTF.

CDR3 sequence reads: CAISGTAMNTEAFF. Written as DNA, the CDR3 is TGTGCCATCAGTGGGACAGCCATGAACACTGAAGCTTTCTTT. The chain employs TRBV10-3 and TRBJ1-1; the D gene is possibly TRBD1 (6 bases). CDR3 size: 14 residues. Germline V lookup: CDR1 ENHRY, CDR2 SYGVKD. V was cut by 4 bases and J by 0 bases, with 9 bases left in between.

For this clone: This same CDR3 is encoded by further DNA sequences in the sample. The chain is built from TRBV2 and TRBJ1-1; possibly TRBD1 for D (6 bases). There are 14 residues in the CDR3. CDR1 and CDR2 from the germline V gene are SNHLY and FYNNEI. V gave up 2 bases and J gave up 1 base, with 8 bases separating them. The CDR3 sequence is CASSEIRGNTEAFF. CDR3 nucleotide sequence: TGTGCCAGCAGTGAAATCAGGGGGAACACTGAAGCTTTCTTT.

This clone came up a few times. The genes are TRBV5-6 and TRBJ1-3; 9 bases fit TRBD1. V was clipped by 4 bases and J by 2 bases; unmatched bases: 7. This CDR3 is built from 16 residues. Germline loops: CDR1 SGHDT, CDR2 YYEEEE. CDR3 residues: CASSPQTGGTGNTIYF. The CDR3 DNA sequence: TGTGCCAGCAGCCCCCAGACAGGGGGAACTGGAAACACCATATATTTT.

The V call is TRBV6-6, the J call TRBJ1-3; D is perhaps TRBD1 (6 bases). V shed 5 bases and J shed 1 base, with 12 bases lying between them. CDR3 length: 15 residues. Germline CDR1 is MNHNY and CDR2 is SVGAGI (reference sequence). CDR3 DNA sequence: TGTGCCAGCAGTATAGTAGGGGGTTCTGGAAACACCATATATTTT. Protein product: CASSIVGGSGNTIYF.